This T cell receptor beta chain was observed in a study of monozygotic twins with cystic fibrosis. J was trimmed by 2 bases and V by 9 bases; bases with no gene match: 8. CDR1 and CDR2 (germline): MGHRA, YSYEKL. The CDR3 runs 16 residues. Profiled with immunoSEQ multiplex PCR; TCRdb holds only in-frame clones, not every one. The sample includes 30,000 to 35,000 clones, more than 55% of them seen just once. What was sequenced was blood. The origin of this receptor is a girl aged 5-17 years with cystic fibrosis. The chain has TRBV4-1 and TRBJ2-3; 13 bases match TRBD2. CDR3 loop: CASLPGLAGATDTQYF. For the CDR3, the DNA is TGCGCCAGTTTACCCGGACTAGCGGGGGCCACAGATACGCAGTATTTT.